A single sample gave rise to the 5 T cell receptor beta chains below, sequenced in a study of early T cells in non-severe SARS-CoV-2 infection. Using its own MiXCR run on the 5' RACE reads, TCRdb lists one record per CDR3 protein. The table has approximately 70,000 distinct CDR3 sequences, around 11% seen once. The sample was whole blood, taken at baseline. All receptors come from an adult who was a healthcare worker with PCR-confirmed SARS-CoV-2 infection or an uninfected control (not recorded which).

This sequence joins TRBV18 and TRBJ1-2; TRBD1 matches at 8 bases. Germline assignment: CDR1 KGHSH and CDR2 LQKENI. This CDR3 contains 14 residues. J was trimmed by 6 bases and V by 3 bases; bases with no gene match: 6. This CDR3 reads CASSPKDRVDGYTF. In nucleotides, the CDR3 is TGTGCCAGCTCACCGAAGGACAGGGTAGATGGCTACACCTTC.

The chain is built from TRBV6-5 and TRBJ2-7; no definite D call. Trimming took off 5 bases at V and 4 bases at J, with 9 bases between the two ends. The CDR3 loop spans 12 amino acids. Per the germline V gene, CDR1 is MNHEY and CDR2 is SVGAGI. Here the CDR3 reads CASSNPQYEQYF. CDR3 DNA sequence: TGTGCCAGCAGTAATCCGCAATACGAGCAGTACTTC.

This clonotype was recorded a few times. The chain is built from TRBV5-4 and TRBJ2-5; TRBD1 is a possible D gene (5 bases). The germline V and J ends were trimmed by 1 base and 4 bases, with 14 bases remaining between them. The CDR3 has 15 residues. Germline assignment: CDR1 SGHNT and CDR2 YYREEE (reference sequence). CDR3 bases: TGTGCCAGCAGCTTGTATCAGGGTCTAGGAGAGACCCAGTACTTC. Translating gives CASSLYQGLGETQYF.

The genes are TRBV29-1 and TRBJ2-7; 9 positions agree with TRBD1. Germline V gene lookup returns CDR1 SQVTM and CDR2 ANQGSEA. This CDR3 has 12 amino acids. V dropped 5 bases and J dropped 6; count of bases not matched to a gene: 5. The DNA for the CDR3 is TGCAGCGTTAAACAACAGGGGGCCGAGCAGTACTTC. Its protein product is CSVKQQGAEQYF.

In its sample, this clonotype was seen a few times. V gene TRBV7-9 combines with J gene TRBJ2-3; 9 bases fit TRBD1. J lost 2 bases, V lost 2 bases, and 5 bases had no gene match. The CDR3 spans 16 residues. The germline gives CDR1 SEHNR, CDR2 FQNEAQ (reference sequence). The CDR3 spells CASSLLRDRDTDTQYF. The CDR3 bases are TGTGCCAGCAGCTTACTCCGGGACAGGGACACAGATACGCAGTATTTT.